The 32 T cell receptor beta chains reported below all come from one sample, sequenced in a study of regulatory T cells in long-lasting Graves disease. Time point defined: newly diagnosed GD, antithyroid drugs for less than 3 months. Extracted PBMC RNA gave rise to the TCR library. Investigators prepared the TCR beta libraries by applying iRepertoire HTBI primers and Arm-PCR of CDR3 regions. TCRdb reprocessed the multiplex PCR reads with MiXCR, giving one entry per CDR3 protein. The sample holds 400,000 to 500,000 distinct CDR3 sequences, about 15% seen once. These sequences were also reported in another study, on T cells in Graves' hyperthyroidism and ophthalmopathy.

Sample: peripheral blood mononuclear cells (PBMCs), taken at new diagnosis, from a patient treated with antithyroid drugs. The receptors derive from a woman aged 18-30 years with Graves disease.

This clonotype showed up many times. The chain carries TRBV20-1 and TRBJ2-1, with D perhaps matching TRBD2 (6 bases). CDR1 and CDR2 (germline): DFQATT, SNEGSKA (reference sequence). Trimming shortened V by 5 bases and J by 0 bases, and 8 bases separated the two germline ends. The CDR3 loop spans 13 amino acids. The CDR3 loop reads CSALADSYNEQFF. The CDR3 nucleotides are TGCAGTGCTTTAGCGGACTCCTACAATGAGCAGTTCTTC.

The chain carries TRBV7-3 and TRBJ2-3; D is unclear. CDR3 size: 15 residues. Germline V CDR1 and CDR2: SGHTA, FQGTGA. Between the trimmed V and J ends, which lost 5 bases and 2 bases, there was a span of 14 bases. CDR3 protein: CASSPSNLDTDTQYF. CDR3 nucleotide sequence: TGTGCCAGCAGCCCTAGTAATTTGGACACAGATACGCAGTATTTT.

This clonotype has at least ten counts. The gene calls are TRBV20-1 and TRBJ2-7; 8 bases agree with TRBD2. From germline, CDR1 is DFQATT and CDR2 SNEGSKA (reference sequence). Trimming cost V 6 bases and J 0 bases; bases outside gene matches: 4. The CDR3 has 13 amino acids. The chain's CDR3 is CSALGTSSYEQYF. Here the CDR3 DNA reads TGCAGTGCCTTGGGGACTAGCTCCTACGAGCAGTACTTC.

The CDR3 DNA reads as TGTGCCAGTAAACAGGGGGCGGGAGCAGGTGGCTACACCTTC. Translation gives CASKQGAGAGGYTF. The chain couples TRBV28 to TRBJ1-2, with TRBD1 identical over 9 bases. Germline loops: CDR1 MDHEN, CDR2 SYDVKM. After removal of 9 bases from V and 7 bases from J, the junction contained 12 bases not matched to a gene. The CDR3 runs to 14 residues.

In this sample, this clonotype turned up a few times. The chain employs TRBV29-1 and TRBJ2-3; no definite D call. Per germline, CDR1 SQVTM and CDR2 ANQGSEA. The CDR3 runs to 12 residues. V was cut by 5 bases and J by 2 bases, with 8 bases left in between. Written as DNA, the CDR3 is TGCAGCGTTTTTCGAGCCACAGATACGCAGTATTTT. Protein: CSVFRATDTQYF.

The rearrangement uses TRBV7-9 and TRBJ1-6; D is perhaps TRBD1 (5 bases). The CDR3 covers 15 residues. The V gene lost 5 bases and the J gene lost 11 bases, with 19 bases spanning the gap. The germline V gene encodes CDR1 SEHNR and CDR2 FQNEAQ (reference sequence). In DNA form, the CDR3 reads TGTGCCAGCAGCCCAACCGGGACCTCTCTTACACCCCTCCACTTT. As protein: CASSPTGTSLTPLHF. Using reference TRBV7-9 and TRBJ1-6 for the parts outside the CDR3, the full variable domain is DTGVSQNPRHKITKRGQNVTFRCDPISEHNRLYWYRQTLGQGPEFLTYFQNEAQLEKSRLLSDRFSAERPKGSFSTLEIQRTEQGDSAMYLCASSPTGTSLTPLHFGNGTRLTVT.

The chain is built from TRBV27 and TRBJ1-6; possible D gene TRBD1, 5 bases. The CDR3 loop spans 15 amino acids. V was shortened by 2 bases and J by 8 bases, with 13 bases between the two germline ends. CDR1 and CDR2 from the germline V gene are MNHEY and SMNVEV (reference sequence). The CDR3 DNA reads as TGTGCCAGCAGTTTAGAATCGGGACGGGATTCACCCCTCCACTTT. Its protein product is CASSLESGRDSPLHF.

This clonotype has a count of ten or more. This sequence joins TRBV11-2 and TRBJ2-1; D remains ambiguous. Trimming shortened V by 6 bases and J by 0 bases, and 12 bases separated the two germline ends. The CDR3 runs 15 residues. CDR1 is SGHAT, CDR2 FQNNGV, per germline. The CDR3 bases are TGTGCCAGCAGAATAGGGCAAACCTCCTACAATGAGCAGTTCTTC. Amino acids: CASRIGQTSYNEQFF.

In its sample, this clonotype was seen a few times. V usage is TRBV25-1 and J usage is TRBJ1-2; weak D call: TRBD1 (5 bases). CDR3 length: 14 amino acids. Per the germline V gene, CDR1 is MGHDK and CDR2 is SYGVNS. Trimming removed 7 bases at V and 1 base at J, with 13 bases between. The CDR3 protein is CASKGVGGNYGYTF. DNA of the CDR3: TGTGCCAGCAAAGGAGTCGGGGGTAACTATGGCTACACCTTC.

About this clonotype itself: A much larger clone differs from this one at a single base, so this may be a read error. The chain has TRBV7-8 and TRBJ2-7; 7 bases are shared with TRBD1. CDR3 size: 15 residues. Germline CDR1 reads SGHVS; CDR2 reads FQNEAQ. The J segment lost 4 bases and the V segment lost 5 bases, leaving 11 bases of the junction unmatched. The CDR3 here is CASSPRQGFRYEQYF. CDR3 coding DNA: TGTGCCAGCAGCCCAAGACAGGGTTTTCGGTACGAGCAGTACTTC.

This clonotype occurred a few times. The V call is TRBV13, the J call TRBJ1-1, with 7 bases lining up with TRBD1. V shed 5 bases and J 5 bases; nucleotides not matched to a gene: 8. The CDR3 consists of 14 residues. Germline CDR1 PRHDT, CDR2 FYEKMQ (reference sequence). CDR3 protein: CASSPTPRGTEAFF. CDR3 bases: TGTGCCAGCAGCCCCACGCCCAGGGGGACTGAAGCTTTCTTT.

On this clonotype: A much larger clone sits a single nucleotide away, making a read error possible. The chain joins TRBV7-8 to TRBJ1-1; D gene unclear. V shed 4 bases and J shed 1 base, with 7 bases lying between them. The germline V gene has CDR1 SGHVS and CDR2 FQNEAQ. The CDR3 loop spans 13 amino acids. The DNA of the CDR3 is TGTGCCAGCAGCTATACACCGAACACTGAAGCTTTCTTT. Amino acid sequence: CASSYTPNTEAFF.

This clonotype was detected many times. The chain employs TRBV28 and TRBJ1-1; 7 nucleotides match TRBD1. Germline-derived CDR1 and CDR2 are MDHEN and SYDVKM. With V trimmed by 5 bases and J by 5 bases, 11 bases remained unmatched. The CDR3 covers 15 residues. Here the CDR3 reads CASSPPGQRRTEAFF. DNA of the CDR3: TGTGCCAGCAGTCCCCCGGGACAGAGGAGGACTGAAGCTTTCTTT.

For the CDR3, the DNA is TGTGCCTGGAGCTCAGGGAGGGCGGGTGAGCAGTTCTTC. Translated, it gives CAWSSGRAGEQFF. V is TRBV30 and J is TRBJ2-3; TRBD2 matches 7 bases. The last part of the DNA fits TRBJ2-1 better; the J call may be wrong. Germline lookup yields CDR1 GTSNPN and CDR2 SVGIG (reference sequence). This CDR3 is built from 13 residues.

The gene calls are TRBV19 and TRBJ1-1; D possibly corresponds to TRBD1 (5 bases). Germline CDR1 is LNHDA and CDR2 is SQIVND (reference sequence). The CDR3 runs to 13 residues. V was pared by 4 bases and J by 4 bases, with 10 bases between. CDR3 coding DNA: TGTGCCAGTAGTACAGGGTCTGGCACTGAAGCTTTCTTT. Its protein product is CASSTGSGTEAFF.

This clonotype has at least ten counts. V gene TRBV5-5 combines with J gene TRBJ1-1; D is undetermined. The V end was cut by 1 base, the J end by 6 bases, with 16 bases between. This CDR3 contains 15 residues. CDR1 SGHKS and CDR2 YYEKEE come from the germline V gene (reference sequence). CDR3 nucleotides: TGTGCCAGCAGCTTGCGTACCGGCGGACTGGCTGAAGCTTTCTTT. This gives the protein CASSLRTGGLAEAFF.

This clonotype was seen at least ten times. The rearrangement links TRBV7-2 to TRBJ2-3; D is possibly TRBD2 (6 bases). The V gene lost 1 base and the J gene lost 8 bases, with 13 bases spanning the gap. Germline V lookup: CDR1 SGHTA, CDR2 FQGNSA. The CDR3 totals 14 residues. The CDR3, as DNA: TGTGCCAGCAGCTTAGGAGACCGAGCGGGTACGCAGTATTTT. Translation: CASSLGDRAGTQYF.

About this clonotype: One base away lies a much larger clone, so this may be a sequencing read error. V is TRBV19 and J is TRBJ2-4; D gene uncertain. V was cut by 5 bases and J by 13 bases, with 27 bases left in between. The CDR3 is made up of 16 amino acids. Germline V lookup: CDR1 LNHDA, CDR2 SQIVND (reference sequence). This chain's CDR3 is CASSLLDKSSYNEQYF. The CDR3, as DNA: TGTGCCAGTAGTTTATTAGACAAGAGCTCCTACAATGAGCAGTACTTC.

Concerning this clonotype: A much larger clone lies one base from this, so it may be a read error. This CDR3 fails to terminate in the conserved phenylalanine or tryptophan, so it likely reflects a read error. In DNA, the CDR3 is TGTGCCAGCACCCATATGGGCGGGTCGACGAATGAGCAGTTCTAC. Protein product: CASTHMGGSTNEQFY. The chain employs TRBV6-7 and TRBJ2-1; D is possibly TRBD2 (5 bases). TRBV6-7 is known as an ORF, though its function is uncertain. Trimming took 7 bases from V and 7 from J, leaving 20 bases between them. The CDR3 sequence is 15 residues long.

This clonotype was picked up many times. The chain combines TRBV28 with TRBJ1-2, with D perhaps matching TRBD1 (5 bases). CDR1 is MDHEN and CDR2 is SYDVKM in the germline V gene. This CDR3 has 13 residues. V lost 3 bases to trimming and J lost 3 bases, with 8 bases between them. CDR3 residues: CASSLSRDYGYTF. DNA of the CDR3: TGTGCCAGCAGTTTGAGCAGGGACTATGGCTACACCTTC.

This clonotype was seen at least ten times. The genes are TRBV5-1 and TRBJ2-3; TRBD1 matches at 7 bases. The J segment lost 2 bases and the V segment lost 2 bases, leaving 5 bases of the junction unmatched. CDR3 length: 15 amino acids. Germline CDR1 is SGHRS and CDR2 is YFSETQ. CDR3 nucleotides: TGCGCCAGCAGCTTTGAAGGGGGCCCCACAGATACGCAGTATTTT. The encoded protein is CASSFEGGPTDTQYF.

This chain joins TRBV7-9 and TRBJ2-2; TRBD1 or TRBD2 may be the D gene (5 bases each). The ends were cut back, 2 bases at V and 7 bases at J, with 11 bases in the middle. The germline gives CDR1 SEHNR, CDR2 FQNEAQ (reference sequence). The CDR3 length is 14 residues. This CDR3 is CASSLRDRDGELFF. CDR3 bases: TGTGCCAGCAGCTTACGGGACCGAGACGGGGAGCTGTTTTTT.

The gene calls are TRBV7-3 and TRBJ2-5; no reliable D call. Trimming took 1 base from V and 4 from J, leaving 7 bases between them. CDR3 length: 13 residues. Germline loops: CDR1 SGHTA, CDR2 FQGTGA. CDR3 sequence: CASSLNHGETQYF. The CDR3 DNA reads as TGTGCCAGCAGCTTAAATCACGGAGAGACCCAGTACTTC. The whole variable domain, filled in from reference TRBV7-3 and TRBJ2-5, reads GAGVSQTPSNKVTEKGKYVELRCDPISGHTALYWYRQSLGQGPEFLIYFQGTGAADDSGLPNDRFFAVRPEGSVSTLKIQRTERGDSAVYLCASSLNHGETQYFGPGTRLLVL.

This clonotype was seen more than once but under ten times. This sequence joins TRBV5-1 and TRBJ2-1; TRBD2 agrees at 8 bases. Germline V gene sequence: CDR1 SGHRS, CDR2 YFSETQ. The CDR3 is 15 residues long. V dropped 4 bases and J dropped 2; count of bases not matched to a gene: 5. The CDR3 loop is CASSTAGGAYNEQFF. The CDR3 DNA follows: TGCGCCAGCAGCACCGCGGGGGGCGCCTACAATGAGCAGTTCTTC.

The V and J genes are TRBV7-9 and TRBJ2-7, with TRBD2 identical over 9 bases. V trimming: 2 bases; J trimming: 0 bases; junction bases outside the gene matches: 2. The V gene's germline CDR1 is SEHNR and CDR2 FQNEAQ (reference sequence). The CDR3 loop spans 15 amino acids. Here the CDR3 reads CASSLKREVSYEQYF. In nucleotides, the CDR3 is TGTGCCAGCAGCTTAAAGCGGGAGGTCTCCTACGAGCAGTACTTC.

This clonotype has a count of ten or more. CDR3 residues: CASSMTGFGETQYF. Here the CDR3 DNA reads TGTGCCAGCAGCATGACAGGTTTTGGGGAGACCCAGTACTTC. The chain joins TRBV7-8 to TRBJ2-5; TRBD1 might be the D (6 bases). This CDR3 region has 14 residues. Trimming shortened V by 5 bases and J by 5 bases, and 15 bases separated the two germline ends. Germline V lookup: CDR1 SGHVS, CDR2 FQNEAQ.

This clonotype was counted many times. The chain is built from TRBV6-2 or TRBV6-3 and TRBJ2-7; D is perhaps TRBD1 (6 bases). Trimming shortened V by 5 bases and J by 2 bases, and 16 bases separated the two germline ends. Per germline, CDR1 MNHEY and CDR2 SVGEGT. This CDR3 comprises 15 residues. The CDR3 region is CASSPPGAAPYEQYF. CDR3 sequence (DNA): TGTGCCAGCAGTCCCCCAGGGGCGGCCCCCTACGAGCAGTACTTC.

This clonotype occurred a few times. A much more abundant neighbour one base away suggests this may be a read error. The genes are TRBV6-2 or TRBV6-3 and TRBJ2-1, with TRBD2 as a possible D gene (6 bases). The CDR3 contains 14 residues. Germline values: CDR1 MNHEY, CDR2 SVGEGT. V dropped 2 bases and J dropped 7 bases, with 12 bases sitting between them. The CDR3 here is CASSYEASDNEQFF. CDR3 bases: TGTGCCAGCAGTTACGAGGCTAGCGATAATGAGCAGTTCTTC.

This clonotype has more than one count but fewer than ten. A read error may produce the germline difference seen at one junction end. The V and J genes are TRBV12-3 or TRBV12-4 and TRBJ1-1; D ambiguous. The CDR3 contains 14 residues. CDR3 nucleotide sequence: TGTGCCAACAGTTTTTCGGGTTTAGAGGATGAAGCTTTCTTT. Translating gives CANSFSGLEDEAFF.

On this clonotype: One end of the junction varies from germline; a read error may be responsible. This chain links TRBV28 with TRBJ1-5, with D maybe TRBD1 (5 bases). This CDR3 contains 17 residues. Germline lookup yields CDR1 MDHEN and CDR2 SYDVKM. The CDR3 DNA sequence: TGTGCCAGCAGCGAGTTTGGCAAGCGGGGCGGCAATCAGCCCCAGCGTTTT. Protein: CASSEFGKRGGNQPQRF.

The chain links TRBV27 to TRBJ2-7; 16 bases fit TRBD2. CDR3 length: 17 amino acids. CDR1 is MNHEY and CDR2 is SMNVEV in the germline V gene (reference sequence). The J segment lost 2 bases and the V segment lost 5 bases, leaving 6 bases of the junction unmatched. In DNA form, the CDR3 reads TGTGCCAGCAGTCCCACGGGACTAGCGGGAGGGCCCTACGAGCAGTACTTC. This sequence encodes CASSPTGLAGGPYEQYF.

In regard to this clonotype: Given a much more abundant clone one base away, this may be a read error. CDR3 sequence: CTISESLAFDTQYF. DNA for the CDR3: TGTACCATCAGTGAGTCCCTAGCGTTTGATACGCAGTATTTT. The chain links TRBV10-3 to TRBJ2-3; D perhaps matches TRBD2 (6 bases). Germline V lookup: CDR1 ENHRY, CDR2 SYGVKD. The CDR3 has 14 residues.